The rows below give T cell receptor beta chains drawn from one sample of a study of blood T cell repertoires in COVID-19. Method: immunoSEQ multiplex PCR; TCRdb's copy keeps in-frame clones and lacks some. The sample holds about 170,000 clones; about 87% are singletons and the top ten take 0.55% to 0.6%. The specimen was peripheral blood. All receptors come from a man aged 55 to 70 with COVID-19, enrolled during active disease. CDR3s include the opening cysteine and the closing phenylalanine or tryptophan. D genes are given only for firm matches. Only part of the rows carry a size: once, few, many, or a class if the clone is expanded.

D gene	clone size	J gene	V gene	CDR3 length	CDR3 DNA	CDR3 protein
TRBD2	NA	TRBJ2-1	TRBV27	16	TGTGCCAGCAGTATCCTTAGCGGGAGAGGTTTAGATGAGCAGTTCTTC	CASSILSGRGLDEQFF
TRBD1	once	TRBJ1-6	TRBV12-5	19	TGTGCTAGTGGTTTGGTATTAGGGCAGGGGGCACGGTATAATTCACCCCTCCACTTT	CASGLVLGQGARYNSPLHF
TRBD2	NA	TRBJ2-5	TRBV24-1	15	TGTGCCACCAGTGATTCCTCTAGCGGAGAAGAGACCCAGTACTTC	CATSDSSSGEETQYF
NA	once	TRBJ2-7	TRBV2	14	TGTGCCAGCACTTCCGGCGGTATCTCCTACGAGCAGTACTTC	CASTSGGISYEQYF
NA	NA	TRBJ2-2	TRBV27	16	TGTGCCAGCACCCGAGCGGCGAACCTCAACACCGGGGAGCTGTTTTTT	CASTRAANLNTGELFF
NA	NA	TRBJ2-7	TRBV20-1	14	TGCAGTGCTAGTAGCCAGGGCGGCTTCTACGAGCAGTACTTC	CSASSQGGFYEQYF
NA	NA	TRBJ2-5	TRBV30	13	TGTGCCTGGAGTGTACAGGGTACAGAGACCCAGTACTTC	CAWSVQGTETQYF
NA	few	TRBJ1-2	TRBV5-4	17	TGTGCCAGCAGCCCCTCTGAAGTGCAGATGATATCCAATGGCTACACCTTC	CASSPSEVQMISNGYTF
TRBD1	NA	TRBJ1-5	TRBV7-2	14	TGTGCCAGCAGCTCGGGACAGGGGAATCAGCCCCAGCATTTT	CASSSGQGNQPQHF
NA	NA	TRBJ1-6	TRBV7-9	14	TGTGCCAGCAGCGTACAGGGTGGCGGTTCACCCCTCCACTTT	CASSVQGGGSPLHF
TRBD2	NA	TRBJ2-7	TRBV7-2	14	TGTGCCAGCAGCCTGTTAGCGGGACTGGGTGAGCAGTACTTC	CASSLLAGLGEQYF
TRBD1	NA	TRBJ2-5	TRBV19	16	TGTGCCAGTAGTATGTTGGGGACAGGGACCCAAGAGACCCAGTACTTC	CASSMLGTGTQETQYF
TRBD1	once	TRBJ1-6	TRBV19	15	TGTGCCAGTAGTGCGGACAGGGTGGACAATTCACCCCTCCACTTT	CASSADRVDNSPLHF
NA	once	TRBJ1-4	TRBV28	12	TGTGCCAGCAGGGAGGCTAATGAAAAACTGTTTTTT	CASREANEKLFF
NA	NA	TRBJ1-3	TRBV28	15	TGTGCCAGCAGTTCCCCGGGGGGGTTAGGAAACACCATATATTTT	CASSSPGGLGNTIYF
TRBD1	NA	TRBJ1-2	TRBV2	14	TGTGCCAGCCTGAGGACAGGGGTTGGGTATGGCTACACCTTC	CASLRTGVGYGYTF
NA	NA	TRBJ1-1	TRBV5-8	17	TGTGCCAGCAGCTTGGATGGGGCAGGGAGGAGAGTAAGTGAAGCTTTCTTT	CASSLDGAGRRVSEAFF
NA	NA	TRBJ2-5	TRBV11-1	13	TGTGCCAGCACCAGGGGGGTCACAGAGACCCAGTACTTC	CASTRGVTETQYF
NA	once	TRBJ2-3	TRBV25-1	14	TGTGCCAGCCAGGAGGCAGGTGAGGCAGATACGCAGTATTTT	CASQEAGEADTQYF
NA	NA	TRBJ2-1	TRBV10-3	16	TGTGCCATCAGTGAAGGTAGCCTTAACTCCTACAATGAGCAGTTCTTC	CAISEGSLNSYNEQFF
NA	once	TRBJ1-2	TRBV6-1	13	TGTGCCAGCAGTGAAGGAGGTCAGCCCGGCTACACCTTC	CASSEGGQPGYTF
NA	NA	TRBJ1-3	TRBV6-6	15	TGTGCCAGCAGACCCACAGGGCTATCTGGAAACACCATATATTTT	CASRPTGLSGNTIYF
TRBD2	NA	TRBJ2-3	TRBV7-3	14	TGTGCCAGCAGCCTAGCGGGGACCACAGATACGCAGTATTTT	CASSLAGTTDTQYF
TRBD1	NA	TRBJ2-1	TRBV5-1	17	TGCGCCAGCAGCTTACCCACCGGGACAGGGGGCTTCGATGAGCAGTTCTTC	CASSLPTGTGGFDEQFF
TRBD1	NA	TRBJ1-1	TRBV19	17	TGTGCCAGTAGTATAGGAGGGCAGGGGGCTATGAACACTGAAGCTTTCTTT	CASSIGGQGAMNTEAFF
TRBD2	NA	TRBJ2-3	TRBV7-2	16	TGTGCCAGCAGCTTGATGGTAGCGGGAGGGGCAGATACGCAGTATTTT	CASSLMVAGGADTQYF
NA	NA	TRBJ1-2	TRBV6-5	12	TGTGCCAGCGCAAAGGGGAACTATGGCTACACCTTC	CASAKGNYGYTF
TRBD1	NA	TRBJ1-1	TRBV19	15	TGTGCCAGTAGTATCGAGGACAGGGCCGGGGCTGAAGCTTTCTTT	CASSIEDRAGAEAFF